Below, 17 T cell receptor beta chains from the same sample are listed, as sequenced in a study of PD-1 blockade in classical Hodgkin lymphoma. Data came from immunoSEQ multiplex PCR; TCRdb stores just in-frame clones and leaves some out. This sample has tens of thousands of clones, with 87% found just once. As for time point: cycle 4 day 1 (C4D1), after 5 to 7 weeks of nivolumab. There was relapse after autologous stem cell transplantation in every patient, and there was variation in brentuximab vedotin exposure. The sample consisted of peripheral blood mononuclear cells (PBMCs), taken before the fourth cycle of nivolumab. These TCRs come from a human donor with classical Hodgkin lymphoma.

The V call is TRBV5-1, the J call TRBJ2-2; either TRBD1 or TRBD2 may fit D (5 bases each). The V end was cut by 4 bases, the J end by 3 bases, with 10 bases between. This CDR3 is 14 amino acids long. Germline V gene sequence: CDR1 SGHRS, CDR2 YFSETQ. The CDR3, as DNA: TGCGCCAGCAGCGGGGACGGATACACCGGGGAGCTGTTTTTT. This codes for CASSGDGYTGELFF.

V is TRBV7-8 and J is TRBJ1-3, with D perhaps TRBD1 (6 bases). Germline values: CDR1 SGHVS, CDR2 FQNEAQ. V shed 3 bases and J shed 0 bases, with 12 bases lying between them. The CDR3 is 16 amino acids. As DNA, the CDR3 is TGTGCCAGCAGCTTTTACCGGACAGACTCTGGAAACACCATATATTTT. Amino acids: CASSFYRTDSGNTIYF.

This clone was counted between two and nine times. The CDR3: CASSPATGVRGYGYTF. The DNA for the CDR3 is TGTGCCAGCAGCCCCGCGACAGGGGTCCGTGGCTATGGCTACACCTTC. The chain recombines TRBV11-2 with TRBJ1-2; 8 bases are shared with TRBD1. The CDR3 is 16 amino acids. From germline, CDR1 is SGHAT and CDR2 FQNNGV. Trimming at V came to 5 bases and at J to 4 bases, leaving 12 bases not matched to a gene.

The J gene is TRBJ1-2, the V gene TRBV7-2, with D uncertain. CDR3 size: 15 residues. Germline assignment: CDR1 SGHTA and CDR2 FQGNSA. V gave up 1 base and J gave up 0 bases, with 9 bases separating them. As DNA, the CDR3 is TGTGCCAGCAGCTTAGGCAGCGATTCTAACTATGGCTACACCTTC. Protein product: CASSLGSDSNYGYTF.

The DNA of the CDR3 is TGCGCCAGCAGGGCGTATCCGGGCACCGGATCCGAAGCTTTCTTT. As protein: CASRAYPGTGSEAFF. J is TRBJ1-1 and V is TRBV5-1; D is undetermined. This CDR3 is 15 amino acids long. V lost 5 bases, J lost 8 bases, and 22 bases lay in between. Germline V gene lookup returns CDR1 SGHRS and CDR2 YFSETQ. The full variable domain, in which reference TRBV5-1 and TRBJ1-1 provide the parts outside the CDR3, is KAGVTQTPRYLIKTRGQQVTLSCSPISGHRSVSWYQQTPGQGLQFLFEYFSETQRNKGNFPGRFSGRQFSNSRSEMNVSTLELGDSALYLCASRAYPGTGSEAFFGQGTRLTVV.

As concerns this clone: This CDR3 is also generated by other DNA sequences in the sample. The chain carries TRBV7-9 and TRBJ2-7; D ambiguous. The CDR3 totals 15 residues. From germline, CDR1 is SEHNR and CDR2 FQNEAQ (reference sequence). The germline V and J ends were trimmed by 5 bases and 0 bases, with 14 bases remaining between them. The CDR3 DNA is TGTGCCAGCAGCAGTGGAGAGGTGAGCTCCTACGAGCAGTACTTC. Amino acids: CASSSGEVSSYEQYF.

CDR3 bases: TGTGCCAGCAATCTCGAGGGGTTTAGCTACGAGCAGTACTTC. Encoded protein: CASNLEGFSYEQYF. This chain links TRBV6-1 with TRBJ2-7, with D tentatively TRBD1 or TRBD2 (5 bases each). This CDR3 comprises 14 residues. In germline, CDR1 is MNHNS, CDR2 SASEGT. V was shortened by 7 bases and J by 3 bases, with 16 bases between the two germline ends.

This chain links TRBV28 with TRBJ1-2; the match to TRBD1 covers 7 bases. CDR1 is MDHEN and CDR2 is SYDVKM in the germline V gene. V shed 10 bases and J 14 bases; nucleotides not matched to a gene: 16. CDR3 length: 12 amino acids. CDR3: CAIAGQTRAETF. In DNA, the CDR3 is TGTGCCATCGCGGGACAGACTAGGGCCGAAACCTTC.

The CDR3 DNA sequence: TGTGCCAGCAGCACCCGGACAGGGGGCGGAGAAACTGAAGCTTTCTTT. Its protein is CASSTRTGGGETEAFF. The chain carries TRBV7-9 and TRBJ1-1, with TRBD1 identical over 11 bases. The CDR3 is 16 residues long. The germline gives CDR1 SEHNR, CDR2 FQNEAQ (reference sequence). V shed 5 bases and J 5 bases; nucleotides not matched to a gene: 10.

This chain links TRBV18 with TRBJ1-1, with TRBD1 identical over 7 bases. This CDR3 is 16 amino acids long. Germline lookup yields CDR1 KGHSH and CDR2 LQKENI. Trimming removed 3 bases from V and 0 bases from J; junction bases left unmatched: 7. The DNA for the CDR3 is TGTGCCAGCTCACCTCCGGGACAGACCATGAACACTGAAGCTTTCTTT. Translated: CASSPPGQTMNTEAFF.

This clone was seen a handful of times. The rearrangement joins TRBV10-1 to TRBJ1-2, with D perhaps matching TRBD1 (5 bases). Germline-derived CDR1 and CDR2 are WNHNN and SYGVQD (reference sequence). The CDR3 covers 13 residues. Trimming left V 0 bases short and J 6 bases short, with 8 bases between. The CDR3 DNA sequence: TGCGCCAGCAGTGAGTCCGGGACCGATGGCTACACCTTC. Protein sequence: CASSESGTDGYTF.

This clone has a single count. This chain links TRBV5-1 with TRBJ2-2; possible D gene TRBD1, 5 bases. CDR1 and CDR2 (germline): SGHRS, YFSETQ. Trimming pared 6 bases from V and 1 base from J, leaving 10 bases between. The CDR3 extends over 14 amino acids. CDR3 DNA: TGCGCCAGCACTGTTCAGGGGAACACCGGGGAGCTGTTTTTT. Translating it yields CASTVQGNTGELFF.

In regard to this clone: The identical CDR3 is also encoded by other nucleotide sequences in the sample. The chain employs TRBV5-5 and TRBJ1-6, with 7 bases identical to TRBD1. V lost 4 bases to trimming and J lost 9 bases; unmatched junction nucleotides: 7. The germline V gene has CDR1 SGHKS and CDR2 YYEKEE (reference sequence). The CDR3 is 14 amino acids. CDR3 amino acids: CASSPGTAGSPLHF. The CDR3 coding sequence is TGTGCCAGCAGCCCCGGGACAGCGGGTTCACCCCTCCACTTT.

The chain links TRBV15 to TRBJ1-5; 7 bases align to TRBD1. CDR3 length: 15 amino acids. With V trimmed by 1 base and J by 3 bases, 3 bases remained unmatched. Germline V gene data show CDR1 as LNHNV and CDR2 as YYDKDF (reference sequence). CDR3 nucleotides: TGTGCCACCAGCAGAGTTGGACAGGTCAATCAGCCCCAGCATTTT. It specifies CATSRVGQVNQPQHF.

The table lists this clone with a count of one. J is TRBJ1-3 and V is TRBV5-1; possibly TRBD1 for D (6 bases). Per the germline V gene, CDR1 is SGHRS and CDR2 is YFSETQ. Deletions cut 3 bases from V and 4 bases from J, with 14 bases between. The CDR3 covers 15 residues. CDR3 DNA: TGCGCCAGCAGCTCCTCAGGGGAGTCCGGAAACACCATATATTTT. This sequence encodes CASSSSGESGNTIYF.

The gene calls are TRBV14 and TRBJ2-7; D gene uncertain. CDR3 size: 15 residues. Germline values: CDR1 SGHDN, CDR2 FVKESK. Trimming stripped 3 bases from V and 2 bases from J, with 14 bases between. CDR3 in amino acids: CASSHLGQRTYEQYF. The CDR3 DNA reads TGTGCCAGCAGCCACTTGGGCCAACGAACCTACGAGCAGTACTTC.

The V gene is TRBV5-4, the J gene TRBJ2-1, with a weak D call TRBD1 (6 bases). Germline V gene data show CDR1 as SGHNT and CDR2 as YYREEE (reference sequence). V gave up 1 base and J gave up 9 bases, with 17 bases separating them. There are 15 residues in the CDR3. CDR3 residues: CASSLSQTGIGEQFF. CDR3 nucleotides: TGTGCCAGCAGCTTGAGTCAAACAGGGATCGGTGAGCAGTTCTTC.